These 21 T cell receptor beta chains share one sample of origin, sequenced in a study of blood T cell repertoires in COVID-19. This table comes from immunoSEQ multiplex PCR, and its TCRdb copy is limited to in-frame clones, with some not included. Here the sample spans some 200,000 clones, 84% being singletons. The sequenced material came from peripheral blood. Source of these receptors: a woman in her 70s with COVID-19, enrolled during active disease.

The chain is built from TRBV5-1 and TRBJ2-5, with TRBD2 identical over 8 bases. Trimming took 6 bases from V and 4 from J; bases not matched to a gene: 8. The V gene's germline CDR1 is SGHRS and CDR2 YFSETQ. The CDR3 is made up of 14 amino acids. Here the CDR3 reads CASNAVAGTETQYF. CDR3 DNA sequence: TGCGCCAGCAACGCGGTAGCGGGAACAGAGACCCAGTACTTC.

This clone has a single count. The V gene is TRBV6-2 or TRBV6-3, the J gene TRBJ2-3, with 8 bases identical to TRBD2. Germline CDR1 MNHEY, CDR2 SVGEGT. V dropped 3 bases and J dropped 3; count of bases not matched to a gene: 23. The CDR3 contains 21 residues. CDR3 sequence (DNA): TGTGCCAGCAGTTATGGACCCCTACTAGCGGCTCAGCTAACGAAAACAGATACGCAGTATTTT. This sequence encodes CASSYGPLLAAQLTKTDTQYF.

The V gene is TRBV30, the J gene TRBJ2-1, with D possibly TRBD1 on 6 matching bases. Deletions cut 3 bases from V and 8 bases from J, with 11 bases between. This CDR3 is built from 12 residues. The V gene's germline CDR1 is GTSNPN and CDR2 SVGIG (reference sequence). The CDR3 loop reads CAWSRDNDEQFF. CDR3 DNA: TGTGCCTGGAGCCGGGACAACGATGAGCAGTTCTTC. The whole variable domain, remainder taken from reference TRBV30 and TRBJ2-1, is SQTIHQWPATLVQPVGSPLSLECTVEGTSNPNLYWYRQAAGRGLQLLFYSVGIGQISSEVPQNLSASRPQDRQFILSSKKLLLSDSGFYLCAWSRDNDEQFFGPGTRLTVL.

This chain links TRBV7-8 with TRBJ2-1; D unclear. Per germline, CDR1 SGHVS and CDR2 FQNEAQ. The CDR3 covers 11 residues. V lost 4 bases and J lost 10, with 8 bases in between. The chain's CDR3 is CASSSSLEQFF. CDR3 nucleotide sequence: TGTGCCAGCAGCTCCTCCCTCGAGCAGTTCTTC.

The rearrangement links TRBV2 to TRBJ2-7; the D is unclear. Germline-derived CDR1 and CDR2 are SNHLY and FYNNEI. The length of the CDR3 is 12 residues. V lost 4 bases to trimming and J lost 4 bases, with 8 bases between them. DNA for the CDR3: TGTGCCAGCAGTGTGGCGGAGTACGAGCAGTACTTC. Translated, it gives CASSVAEYEQYF.

This chain uses TRBV30 with TRBJ1-1; D gene uncertain. Trimming removed 4 bases from V and 0 bases from J, with 15 bases in between. The CDR3 contains 15 residues. CDR1 is GTSNPN, CDR2 SVGIG, per germline (reference sequence). DNA of the CDR3: TGTGCCTGGAACCCGCGCCTGCGGTTGAACACTGAAGCTTTCTTT. Translating it yields CAWNPRLRLNTEAFF. The variable domain in full, completed from reference TRBV30 and TRBJ1-1, reads SQTIHQWPATLVQPVGSPLSLECTVEGTSNPNLYWYRQAAGRGLQLLFYSVGIGQISSEVPQNLSASRPQDRQFILSSKKLLLSDSGFYLCAWNPRLRLNTEAFFGQGTRLTVV.

With regard to this clone: The sample contains more than one DNA sequence encoding this CDR3. The chain has TRBV6-1 and TRBJ2-3; 11 nucleotides match TRBD2. The CDR3 contains 16 residues. Per germline, CDR1 MNHNS and CDR2 SASEGT. The V segment lost 4 bases and the J segment 0 bases; nucleotides outside the gene matches: 3. Here the CDR3 DNA reads TGTGCCAGCAGTGGGCTAGCGGGGGGCAGCACAGATACGCAGTATTTT. Translating gives CASSGLAGGSTDTQYF.

The genes are TRBV2 and TRBJ1-5; the match to TRBD1 covers 10 bases. V gave up 7 bases and J gave up 7 bases; unmatched junction bases: 4. The CDR3 runs 13 residues. Per germline, CDR1 SNHLY and CDR2 FYNNEI. The CDR3 DNA is TGTGCCAGCACGGGACAGGGGTACCAGCCCCAGCATTTT. Translated: CASTGQGYQPQHF. Together with reference TRBV2 and TRBJ1-5, the CDR3 gives the full variable domain: EPEVTQTPSHQVTQMGQEVILRCVPISNHLYFYWYRQILGQKVEFLVSFYNNEISEKSEIFDDQFSVERPDGSNFTLKIRSTKLEDSAMYFCASTGQGYQPQHFGDGTRLSIL.

This clone has just a few counts. V gene TRBV28 combines with J gene TRBJ1-2, with 7 bases lining up with TRBD1. The CDR3 length is 14 residues. CDR1 is MDHEN and CDR2 is SYDVKM in the germline V gene. The V and J ends lost 5 bases and 4 bases, in that order; junction bases with no gene match: 7. The chain's CDR3 is CASSLQGTRYGYTF. CDR3 coding DNA: TGTGCCAGCAGTCTACAGGGGACTCGCTATGGCTACACCTTC.

The gene calls are TRBV2 and TRBJ1-3; D not certain. The CDR3 has 16 amino acids. V lost 7 bases and J 0 bases, leaving 16 bases between the germline ends. From germline, CDR1 is SNHLY and CDR2 FYNNEI. CDR3 region: CASIGGSAYSGNTIYF. In DNA form, the CDR3 reads TGTGCCAGCATCGGTGGCAGCGCTTACTCTGGAAACACCATATATTTT.

The chain has TRBV7-6 and TRBJ2-2, with D perhaps TRBD2 (6 bases). Between the trimmed V and J ends, which lost 3 bases and 2 bases, there was a span of 13 bases. The CDR3 loop spans 16 amino acids. In germline, CDR1 is SGHVS, CDR2 FNYEAQ. Written as DNA, the CDR3 is TGTGCCAGCAGCTTGAGGGCTAGCGTCAACACCGGGGAGCTGTTTTTT. Translating gives CASSLRASVNTGELFF.

The V gene is TRBV5-6, the J gene TRBJ2-3; TRBD2 matches 12 bases. The V gene end was trimmed by 4 bases and the J gene end by 3 bases; junction bases not matched to a gene: 6. The CDR3 length is 16 residues. CDR1 is SGHDT, CDR2 YYEEEE, per germline. The CDR3 bases are TGTGCCAGCAGCGCCGATACTAGCGGGGGGACAGATACGCAGTATTTT. Translated: CASSADTSGGTDTQYF.

The genes are TRBV5-1 and TRBJ2-5; a possible D gene is TRBD1 (5 bases). Germline assignment: CDR1 SGHRS and CDR2 YFSETQ. The CDR3 loop spans 14 amino acids. Deletions cut 0 bases from V and 3 bases from J, with 9 bases between. CDR3 in DNA: TGCGCCAGCAGCTTGGGGGGCGGAAAAGAGACCCAGTACTTC. This encodes CASSLGGGKETQYF.

The rearrangement joins TRBV30 to TRBJ1-2; possibly TRBD1 for D (5 bases). In germline, CDR1 is GTSNPN, CDR2 SVGIG (reference sequence). CDR3 length: 16 residues. Deletions cut 2 bases from V and 3 bases from J, with 19 bases between. The CDR3 protein is CAWSTAWGSFDYGYTF. CDR3 nucleotides: TGTGCCTGGAGTACGGCGTGGGGCAGCTTTGACTATGGCTACACCTTC.

This clone came up a few times. This chain links TRBV2 with TRBJ1-1; no reliable D call. The V gene lost 6 bases and the J gene lost 7 bases, with 9 bases spanning the gap. Germline CDR1 and CDR2: SNHLY and FYNNEI. This CDR3 is 11 amino acids long. This CDR3 is CASSPYYEAFF. Here the CDR3 DNA reads TGTGCCAGCAGCCCCTATTATGAAGCTTTCTTT.

The rearrangement links TRBV6-2 or TRBV6-3 to TRBJ2-1; no clear D. In germline, CDR1 is MNHEY, CDR2 SVGEGT. The CDR3 length is 13 residues. V shed 4 bases and J shed 9 bases, with 13 bases lying between them. The CDR3 spells CASSSLGDPEQFF. The CDR3 DNA reads as TGTGCCAGCAGTTCCCTAGGAGATCCTGAGCAGTTCTTC.

Of note for this clone: Without the conserved terminal phenylalanine or tryptophan, this CDR3 likely stems from a read error. The limits of the CDR3 on the DNA are not certain, so only TCRdb's listed CDR3 is given. This rearrangement joins TRBV10-3 to TRBJ1-2; the listed D gene, TRBD1, was not tested against the DNA. The CDR3 has 13 residues if both end residues are counted. The germline V gene has CDR1 ENHRY and CDR2 SYGVKD. This CDR3 reads CAISESLLGTGTV.

The DNA of the CDR3 is TGTGCCAGCAGCCCCGACACTAGCGGGATTATGAATGAGCAGTTCTTC. Translation: CASSPDTSGIMNEQFF. The J gene is TRBJ2-1, the V gene TRBV7-2; 10 nucleotides line up with TRBD2. The CDR3 has 16 amino acids. Germline trimming cut 5 bases from V and 7 bases from J; bases unmatched to any gene: 11. Germline assignment: CDR1 SGHTA and CDR2 FQGNSA. The complete variable domain, with remaining parts taken from reference TRBV7-2 and TRBJ2-1, reads GAGVSQSPSNKVTEKGKDVELRCDPISGHTALYWYRQSLGQGLEFLIYFQGNSAPDKSGLPSDRFSAERTGGSVSTLTIQRTQQEDSAVYLCASSPDTSGIMNEQFFGPGTRLTVL.

The chain links TRBV5-4 to TRBJ2-5, with 9 nucleotides matching TRBD1. The CDR3 consists of 16 residues. Trimming cost V 4 bases and J 7 bases; bases outside gene matches: 14. Germline V lookup: CDR1 SGHNT, CDR2 YYREEE (reference sequence). CDR3 in DNA: TGTGCCAGCAGCATCATCGATGGGACAGGGTATGCGACCCAGTACTTC. Its translation: CASSIIDGTGYATQYF.

This rearrangement joins TRBV19 to TRBJ1-2; 7 bases agree with TRBD1. V lost 6 bases, J lost 4 bases, and 5 bases stayed unmatched. Germline lookup yields CDR1 LNHDA and CDR2 SQIVND (reference sequence). This CDR3 spans 13 amino acids. The CDR3 spells CASSPDRAYGYTF. In nucleotides, the CDR3 is TGTGCCAGTAGCCCTGACAGGGCCTATGGCTACACCTTC. Drawing the rest from reference TRBV19 and TRBJ1-2, the complete variable domain is DGGITQSPKYLFRKEGQNVTLSCEQNLNHDAMYWYRQDPGQGLRLIYYSQIVNDFQKGDIAEGYSVSREKKESFPLTVTSAQKNPTAFYLCASSPDRAYGYTFGSGTRLTVV.

This clone was picked up a small number of times. V usage is TRBV18 and J usage is TRBJ2-1, with D possibly TRBD2 on 5 matching bases. Germline loops: CDR1 KGHSH, CDR2 LQKENI. V was shortened by 3 bases and J by 1 base, with 16 bases between the two germline ends. The CDR3 loop spans 17 amino acids. This chain's CDR3 is CASSPIEGIRSYNEQFF. As DNA, the CDR3 is TGTGCCAGCTCACCGATTGAGGGAATCAGGTCCTACAATGAGCAGTTCTTC.